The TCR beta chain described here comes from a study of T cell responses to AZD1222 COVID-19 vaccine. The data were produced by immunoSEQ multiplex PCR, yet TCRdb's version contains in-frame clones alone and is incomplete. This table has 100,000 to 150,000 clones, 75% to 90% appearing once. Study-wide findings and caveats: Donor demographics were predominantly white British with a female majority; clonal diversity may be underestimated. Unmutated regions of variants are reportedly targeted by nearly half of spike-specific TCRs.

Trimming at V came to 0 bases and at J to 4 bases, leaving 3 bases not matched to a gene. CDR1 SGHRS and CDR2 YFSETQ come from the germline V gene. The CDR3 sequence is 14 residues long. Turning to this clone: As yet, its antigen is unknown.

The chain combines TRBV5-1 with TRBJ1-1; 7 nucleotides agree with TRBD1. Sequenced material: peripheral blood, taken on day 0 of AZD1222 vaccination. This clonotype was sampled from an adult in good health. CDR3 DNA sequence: TGCGCCAGCAGCTTGGGGGGGACAGTCACTGAAGCTTTCTTT. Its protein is CASSLGGTVTEAFF. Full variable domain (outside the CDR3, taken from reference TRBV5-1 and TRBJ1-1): KAGVTQTPRYLIKTRGQQVTLSCSPISGHRSVSWYQQTPGQGLQFLFEYFSETQRNKGNFPGRFSGRQFSNSRSEMNVSTLELGDSALYLCASSLGGTVTEAFFGQGTRLTVV.